This T cell receptor beta chain originates from a study of T cell repertoires in cytomegalovirus infection. Overall study: It was recently identified HLA-C-restricted and well-studied HLA-B-restricted CMV epitopes that the study used. Public TCR beta signatures were indicative of both CMV infection and a matching HLA type.

Per the germline V gene, CDR1 is MDHEN and CDR2 is SYDVKM. The ends were cut back, 7 bases at V and 5 bases at J, with 14 bases in the middle. The CDR3 contains 13 residues. This clonotype was detected only a few times. Its antigen is unknown. TCRdb redid the calling of the reads with MiXCR, one entry per CDR3 protein. The sample carries 450,000 to 600,000 distinct CDR3 sequences, around a third recorded once. Regarding the study as a whole: The response measured ex vivo was dominated by TCR beta clonotypes (HLA-C-restricted and CMV-specific). CMV carriers having the relevant HLA were flagged by cumulative public TCR beta family frequency.

This TCR came from a human donor in good health (CMV status not recorded). Some clones in this sample may be carry-over from other donors' samples. Specimen: cultured PBMCs, collected from culture after CMV antigen stimulation. The chain employs TRBV28 and TRBJ2-5, with D perhaps matching TRBD2 (6 bases). CDR3 sequence: CASKPGVSETQYF. As DNA, the CDR3 is TGTGCCAGCAAACCGGGGGTATCGGAGACCCAGTACTTC.